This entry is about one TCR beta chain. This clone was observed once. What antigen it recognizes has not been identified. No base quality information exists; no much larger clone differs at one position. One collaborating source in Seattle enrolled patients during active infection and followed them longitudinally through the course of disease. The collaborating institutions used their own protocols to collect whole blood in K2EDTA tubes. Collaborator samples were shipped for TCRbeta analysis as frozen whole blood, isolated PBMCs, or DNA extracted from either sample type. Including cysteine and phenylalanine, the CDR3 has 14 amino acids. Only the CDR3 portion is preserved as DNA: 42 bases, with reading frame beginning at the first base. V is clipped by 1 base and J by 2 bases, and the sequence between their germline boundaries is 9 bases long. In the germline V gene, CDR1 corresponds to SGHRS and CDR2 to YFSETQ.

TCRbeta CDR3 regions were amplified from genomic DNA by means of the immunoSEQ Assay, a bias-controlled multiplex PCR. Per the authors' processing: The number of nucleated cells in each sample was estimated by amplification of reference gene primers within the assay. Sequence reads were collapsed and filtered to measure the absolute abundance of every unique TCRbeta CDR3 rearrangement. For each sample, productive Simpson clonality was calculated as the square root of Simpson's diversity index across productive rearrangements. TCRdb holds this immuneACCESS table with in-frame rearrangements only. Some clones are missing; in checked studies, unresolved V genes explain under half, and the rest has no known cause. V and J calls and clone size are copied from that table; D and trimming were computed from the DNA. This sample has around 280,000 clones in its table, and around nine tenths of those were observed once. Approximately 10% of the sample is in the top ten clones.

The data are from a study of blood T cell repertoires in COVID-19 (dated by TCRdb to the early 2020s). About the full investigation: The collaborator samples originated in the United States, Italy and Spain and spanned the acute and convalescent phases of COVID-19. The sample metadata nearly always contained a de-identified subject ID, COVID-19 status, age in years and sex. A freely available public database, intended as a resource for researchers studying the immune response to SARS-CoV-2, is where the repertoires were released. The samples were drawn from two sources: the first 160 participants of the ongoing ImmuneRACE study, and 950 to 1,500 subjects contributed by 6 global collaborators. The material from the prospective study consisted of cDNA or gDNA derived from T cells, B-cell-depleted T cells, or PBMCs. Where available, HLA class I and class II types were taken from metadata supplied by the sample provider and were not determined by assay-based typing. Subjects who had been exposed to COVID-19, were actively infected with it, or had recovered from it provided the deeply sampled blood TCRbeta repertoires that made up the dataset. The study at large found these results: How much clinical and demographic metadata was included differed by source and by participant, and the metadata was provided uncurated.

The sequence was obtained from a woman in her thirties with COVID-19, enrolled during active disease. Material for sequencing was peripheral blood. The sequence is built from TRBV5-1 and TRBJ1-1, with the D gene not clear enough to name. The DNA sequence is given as TGCGCCAGCAGCTTGTGGGCAGGTAACACTGAAGCTTTCTTT. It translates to CASSLWAGNTEAFF. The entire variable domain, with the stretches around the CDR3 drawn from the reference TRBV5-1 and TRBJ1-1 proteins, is KAGVTQTPRYLIKTRGQQVTLSCSPISGHRSVSWYQQTPGQGLQFLFEYFSETQRNKGNFPGRFSGRQFSNSRSEMNVSTLELGDSALYLCASSLWAGNTEAFFGQGTRLTVV.